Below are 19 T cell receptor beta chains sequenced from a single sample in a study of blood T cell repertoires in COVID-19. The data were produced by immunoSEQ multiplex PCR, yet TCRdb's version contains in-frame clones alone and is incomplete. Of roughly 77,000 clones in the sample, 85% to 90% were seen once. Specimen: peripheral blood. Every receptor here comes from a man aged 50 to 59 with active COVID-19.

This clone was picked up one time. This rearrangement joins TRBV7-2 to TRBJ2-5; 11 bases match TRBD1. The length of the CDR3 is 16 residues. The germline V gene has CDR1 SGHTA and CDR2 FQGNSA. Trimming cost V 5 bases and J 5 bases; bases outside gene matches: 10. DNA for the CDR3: TGTGCCAGCAGCCTCGGGACAGGGGGAGGCCAGGAGACCCAGTACTTC. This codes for CASSLGTGGGQETQYF.

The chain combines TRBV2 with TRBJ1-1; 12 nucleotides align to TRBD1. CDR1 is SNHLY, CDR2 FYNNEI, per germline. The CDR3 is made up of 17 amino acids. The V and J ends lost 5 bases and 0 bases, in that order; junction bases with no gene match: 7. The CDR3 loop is CASSPGTGGRMNTEAFF. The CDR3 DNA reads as TGTGCCAGCAGTCCCGGGACAGGGGGCCGGATGAACACTGAAGCTTTCTTT.

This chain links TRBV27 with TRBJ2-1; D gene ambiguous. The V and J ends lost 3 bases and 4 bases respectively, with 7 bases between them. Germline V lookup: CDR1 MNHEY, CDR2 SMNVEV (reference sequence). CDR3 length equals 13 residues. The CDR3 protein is CASSFTEYNEQFF. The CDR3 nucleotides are TGTGCCAGCAGTTTCACGGAGTACAATGAGCAGTTCTTC.

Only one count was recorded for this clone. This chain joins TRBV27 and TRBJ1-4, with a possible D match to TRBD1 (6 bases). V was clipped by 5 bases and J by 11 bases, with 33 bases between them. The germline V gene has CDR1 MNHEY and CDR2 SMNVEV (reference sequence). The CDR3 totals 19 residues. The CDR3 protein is CASSTSTGDTDWGWGKLFF. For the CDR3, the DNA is TGTGCCAGCAGTACCTCGACAGGTGACACGGATTGGGGTTGGGGGAAACTGTTTTTT.

CDR3 bases: TGCGCCAGCAGCCCCACCCTCCGAGGATCCGAAGCTTTCTTT. This translates into CASSPTLRGSEAFF. The rearrangement joins TRBV4-1 to TRBJ1-1; D remains ambiguous. This CDR3 is 14 amino acids long. The germline V gene encodes CDR1 MGHRA and CDR2 YSYEKL. V was clipped by 4 bases and J by 8 bases, with 17 bases between them.

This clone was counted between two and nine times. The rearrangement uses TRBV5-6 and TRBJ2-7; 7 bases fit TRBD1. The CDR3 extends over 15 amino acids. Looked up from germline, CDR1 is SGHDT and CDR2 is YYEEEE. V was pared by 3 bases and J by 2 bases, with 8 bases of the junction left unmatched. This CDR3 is CASSSTIGTAYEQYF. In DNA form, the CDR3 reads TGTGCCAGCAGCTCCACCATCGGGACAGCCTACGAGCAGTACTTC.

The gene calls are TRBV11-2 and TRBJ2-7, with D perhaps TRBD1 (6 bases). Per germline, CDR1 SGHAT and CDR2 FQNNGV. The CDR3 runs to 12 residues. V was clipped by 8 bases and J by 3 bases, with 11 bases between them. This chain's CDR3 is CASRQQGYEQYF. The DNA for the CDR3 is TGTGCCAGCCGCCAACAGGGCTACGAGCAGTACTTC.

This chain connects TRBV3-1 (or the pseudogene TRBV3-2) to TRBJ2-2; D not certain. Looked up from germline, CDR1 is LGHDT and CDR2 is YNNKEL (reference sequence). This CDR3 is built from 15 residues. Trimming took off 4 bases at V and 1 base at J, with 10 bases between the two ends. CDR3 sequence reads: CASSPLTVNTGELFF. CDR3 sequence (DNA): TGTGCCAGCAGCCCCCTAACGGTGAACACCGGGGAGCTGTTTTTT.

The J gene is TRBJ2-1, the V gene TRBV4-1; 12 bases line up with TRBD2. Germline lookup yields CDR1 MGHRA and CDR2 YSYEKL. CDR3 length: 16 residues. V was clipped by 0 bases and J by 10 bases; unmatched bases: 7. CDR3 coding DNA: TGCGCCAGCAGCCAAGATCGACTAGCGGGGGCAGGGGAGCAGTTCTTC. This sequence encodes CASSQDRLAGAGEQFF.

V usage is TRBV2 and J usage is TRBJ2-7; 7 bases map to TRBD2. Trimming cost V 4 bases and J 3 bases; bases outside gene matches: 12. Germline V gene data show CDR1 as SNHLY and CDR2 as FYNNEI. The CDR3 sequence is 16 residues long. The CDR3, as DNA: TGTGCCAGCAGTGTGGGGCTAGCGGAGATCTACTACGAGCAGTACTTC. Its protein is CASSVGLAEIYYEQYF.

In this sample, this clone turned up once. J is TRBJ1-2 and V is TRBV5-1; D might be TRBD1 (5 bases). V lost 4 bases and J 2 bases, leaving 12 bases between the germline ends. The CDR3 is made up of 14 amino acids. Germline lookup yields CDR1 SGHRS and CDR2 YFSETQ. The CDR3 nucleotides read TGCGCCAGCAGCCCAACGTCAGGGAACTATGGCTACACCTTC. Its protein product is CASSPTSGNYGYTF. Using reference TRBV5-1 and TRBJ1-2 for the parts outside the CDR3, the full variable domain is KAGVTQTPRYLIKTRGQQVTLSCSPISGHRSVSWYQQTPGQGLQFLFEYFSETQRNKGNFPGRFSGRQFSNSRSEMNVSTLELGDSALYLCASSPTSGNYGYTFGSGTRLTVV.

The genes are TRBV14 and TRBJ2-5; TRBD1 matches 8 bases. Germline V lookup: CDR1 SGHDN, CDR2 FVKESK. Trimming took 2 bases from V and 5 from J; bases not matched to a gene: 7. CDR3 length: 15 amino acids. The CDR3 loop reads CASSQRTGKVETQYF. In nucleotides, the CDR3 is TGTGCCAGCAGCCAACGGACAGGGAAAGTGGAGACCCAGTACTTC.

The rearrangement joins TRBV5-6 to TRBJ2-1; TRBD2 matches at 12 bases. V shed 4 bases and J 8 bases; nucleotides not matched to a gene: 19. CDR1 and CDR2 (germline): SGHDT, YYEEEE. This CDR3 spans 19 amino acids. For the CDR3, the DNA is TGTGCCAGCAGCCCCCAATTTATTCTTCTAGCGGGGGGGCCACATGAGCAGTTCTTC. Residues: CASSPQFILLAGGPHEQFF.

CDR3 in DNA: TGTGCCAGCAGTGAATCAAACGGGAAACTGTTTTTT. Its translation is CASSESNGKLFF. V and J are TRBV2 and TRBJ1-4; D not resolved. V was clipped by 2 bases and J by 11 bases, with 9 bases between them. The CDR3 is 12 residues long. The germline V gene encodes CDR1 SNHLY and CDR2 FYNNEI.

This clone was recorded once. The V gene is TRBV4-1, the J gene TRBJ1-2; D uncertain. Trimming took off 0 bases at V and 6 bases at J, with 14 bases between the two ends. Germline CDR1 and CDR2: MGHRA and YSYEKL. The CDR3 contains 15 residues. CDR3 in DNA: TGCGCCAGCAGCCAAGATATGGGCAGGACTAATGGCTACACCTTC. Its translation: CASSQDMGRTNGYTF.

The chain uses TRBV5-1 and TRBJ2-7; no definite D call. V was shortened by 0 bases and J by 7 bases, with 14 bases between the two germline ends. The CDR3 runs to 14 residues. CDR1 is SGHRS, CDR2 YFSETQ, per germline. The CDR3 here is CASSLGPPFGEQYF. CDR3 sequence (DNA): TGCGCCAGCAGCTTGGGGCCGCCGTTCGGGGAGCAGTACTTC.

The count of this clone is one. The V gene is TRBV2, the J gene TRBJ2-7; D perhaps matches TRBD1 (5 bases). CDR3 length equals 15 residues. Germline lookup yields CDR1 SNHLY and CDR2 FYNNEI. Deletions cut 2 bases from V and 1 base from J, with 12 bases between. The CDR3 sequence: CASSEQGHRSYEQYF. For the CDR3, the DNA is TGTGCCAGCAGTGAACAGGGTCACCGTTCCTACGAGCAGTACTTC.

The DNA for the CDR3 is TGTGCCAGTAGTACCCCGGACAGGGGATTATCGAACTATGGCTACACCTTC. As protein: CASSTPDRGLSNYGYTF. The V and J genes are TRBV19 and TRBJ1-2, with 9 bases that match TRBD1. Trimming removed 4 bases from V and 2 bases from J; junction bases left unmatched: 11. There are 17 residues in the CDR3. Germline loops: CDR1 LNHDA, CDR2 SQIVND (reference sequence).

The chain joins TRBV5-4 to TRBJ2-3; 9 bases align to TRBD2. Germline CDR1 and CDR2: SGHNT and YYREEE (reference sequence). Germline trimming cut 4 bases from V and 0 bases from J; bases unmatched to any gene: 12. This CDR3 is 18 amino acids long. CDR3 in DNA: TGTGCCAGCAGCCCAAGGTTGGCTAGCGGGACAAGCACAGATACGCAGTATTTT. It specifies CASSPRLASGTSTDTQYF.